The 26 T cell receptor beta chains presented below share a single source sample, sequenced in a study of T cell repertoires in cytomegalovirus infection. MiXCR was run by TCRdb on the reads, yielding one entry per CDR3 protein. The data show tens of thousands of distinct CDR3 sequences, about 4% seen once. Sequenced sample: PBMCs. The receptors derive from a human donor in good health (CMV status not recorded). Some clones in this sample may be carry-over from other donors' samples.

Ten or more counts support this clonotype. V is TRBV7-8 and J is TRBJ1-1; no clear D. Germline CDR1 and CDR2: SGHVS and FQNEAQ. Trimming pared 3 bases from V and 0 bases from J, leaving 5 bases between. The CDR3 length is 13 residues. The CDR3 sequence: CASSFAVNTEAFF. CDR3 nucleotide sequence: TGTGCCAGCAGCTTCGCAGTGAACACTGAAGCTTTCTTT.

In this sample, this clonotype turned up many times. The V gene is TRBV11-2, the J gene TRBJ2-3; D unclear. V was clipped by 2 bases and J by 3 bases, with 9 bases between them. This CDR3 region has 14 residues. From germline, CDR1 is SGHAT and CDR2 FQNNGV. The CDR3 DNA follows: TGTGCCAGCAGCTTATCTGGCAGAACAGATACGCAGTATTTT. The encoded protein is CASSLSGRTDTQYF.

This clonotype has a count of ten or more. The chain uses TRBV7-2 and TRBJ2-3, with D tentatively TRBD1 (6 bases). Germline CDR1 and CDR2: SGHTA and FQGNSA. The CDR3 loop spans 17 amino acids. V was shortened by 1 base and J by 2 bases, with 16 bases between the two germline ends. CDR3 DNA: TGTGCCAGCAGCTTAGGAAAGGGGGTAGGGCCCACAGATACGCAGTATTTT. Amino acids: CASSLGKGVGPTDTQYF. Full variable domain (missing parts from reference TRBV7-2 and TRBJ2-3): GAGVSQSPSNKVTEKGKDVELRCDPISGHTALYWYRQSLGQGLEFLIYFQGNSAPDKSGLPSDRFSAERTGGSVSTLTIQRTQQEDSAVYLCASSLGKGVGPTDTQYFGPGTRLTVL.

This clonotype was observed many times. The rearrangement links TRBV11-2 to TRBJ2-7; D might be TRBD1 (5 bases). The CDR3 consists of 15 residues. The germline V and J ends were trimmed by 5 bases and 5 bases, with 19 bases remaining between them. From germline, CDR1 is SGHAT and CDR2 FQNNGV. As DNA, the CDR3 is TGTGCCAGCAGCCCAGTTCAGGGTAGTGGAAACGAGCAGTACTTC. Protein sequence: CASSPVQGSGNEQYF.

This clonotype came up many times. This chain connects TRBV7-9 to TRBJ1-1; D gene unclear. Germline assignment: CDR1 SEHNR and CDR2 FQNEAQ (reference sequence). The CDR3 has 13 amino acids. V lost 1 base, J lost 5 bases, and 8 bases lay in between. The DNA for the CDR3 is TGTGCCAGCAGCTTAGATATGAGGACTGAAGCTTTCTTT. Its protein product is CASSLDMRTEAFF. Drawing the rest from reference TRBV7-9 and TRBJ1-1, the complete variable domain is DTGVSQNPRHKITKRGQNVTFRCDPISEHNRLYWYRQTLGQGPEFLTYFQNEAQLEKSRLLSDRFSAERPKGSFSTLEIQRTEQGDSAMYLCASSLDMRTEAFFGQGTRLTVV.

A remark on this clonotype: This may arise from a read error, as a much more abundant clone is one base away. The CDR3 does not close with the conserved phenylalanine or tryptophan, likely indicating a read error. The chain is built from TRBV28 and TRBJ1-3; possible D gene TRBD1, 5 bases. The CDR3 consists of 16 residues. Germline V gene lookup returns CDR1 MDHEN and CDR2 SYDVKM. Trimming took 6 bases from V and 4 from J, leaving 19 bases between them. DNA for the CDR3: TGTGCCAGCAGATCGCCGGGACTCCGACGAGGAAACACCATATATTTG. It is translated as CASRSPGLRRGNTIYL.

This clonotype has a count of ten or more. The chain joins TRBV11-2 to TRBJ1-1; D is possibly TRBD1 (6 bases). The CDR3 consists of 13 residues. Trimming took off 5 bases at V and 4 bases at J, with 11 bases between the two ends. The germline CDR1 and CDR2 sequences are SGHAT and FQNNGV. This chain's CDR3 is CASSHTRGTEAFF. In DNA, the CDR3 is TGTGCCAGCAGCCACACCAGGGGCACTGAAGCTTTCTTT.

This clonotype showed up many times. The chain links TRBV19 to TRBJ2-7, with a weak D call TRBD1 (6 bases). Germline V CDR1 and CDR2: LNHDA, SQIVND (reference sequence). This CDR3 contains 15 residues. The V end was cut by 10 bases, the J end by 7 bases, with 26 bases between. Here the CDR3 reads CATRPTGNRAGEQYF. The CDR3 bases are TGTGCCACTAGACCTACAGGGAATCGGGCAGGGGAGCAGTACTTC. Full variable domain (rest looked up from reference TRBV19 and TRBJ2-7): DGGITQSPKYLFRKEGQNVTLSCEQNLNHDAMYWYRQDPGQGLRLIYYSQIVNDFQKGDIAEGYSVSREKKESFPLTVTSAQKNPTAFYLCATRPTGNRAGEQYFGPGTRLTVT.

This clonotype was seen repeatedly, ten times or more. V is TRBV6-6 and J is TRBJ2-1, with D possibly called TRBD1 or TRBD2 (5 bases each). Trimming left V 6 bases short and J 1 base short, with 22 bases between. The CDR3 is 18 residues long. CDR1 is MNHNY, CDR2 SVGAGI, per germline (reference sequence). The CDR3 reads CASSTIQNLGTSYNEQFF. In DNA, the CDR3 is TGTGCCAGCAGCACTATTCAAAATCTAGGGACGTCCTACAATGAGCAGTTCTTC.

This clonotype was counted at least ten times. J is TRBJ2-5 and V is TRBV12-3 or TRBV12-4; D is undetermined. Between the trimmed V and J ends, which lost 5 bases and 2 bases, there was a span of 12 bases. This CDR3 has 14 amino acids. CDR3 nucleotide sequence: TGTGCCAGCAGTCCCGGACGGACGCAAGAGACCCAGTACTTC. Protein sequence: CASSPGRTQETQYF.

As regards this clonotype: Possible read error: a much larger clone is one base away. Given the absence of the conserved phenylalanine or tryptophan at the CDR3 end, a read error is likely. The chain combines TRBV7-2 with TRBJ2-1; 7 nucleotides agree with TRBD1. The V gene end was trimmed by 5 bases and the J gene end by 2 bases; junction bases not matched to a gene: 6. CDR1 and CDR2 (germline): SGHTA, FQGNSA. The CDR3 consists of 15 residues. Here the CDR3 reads CASSTDRVTYNEQFL. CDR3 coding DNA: TGTGCCAGCAGCACTGACAGGGTCACCTACAATGAGCAGTTCCTC.

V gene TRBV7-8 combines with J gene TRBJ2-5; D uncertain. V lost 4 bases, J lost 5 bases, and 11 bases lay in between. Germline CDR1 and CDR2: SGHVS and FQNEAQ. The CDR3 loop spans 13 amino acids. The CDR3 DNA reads TGTGCCAGCAGCTCTCCCCAGGAGGAGACCCAGTACTTC. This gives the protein CASSSPQEETQYF.

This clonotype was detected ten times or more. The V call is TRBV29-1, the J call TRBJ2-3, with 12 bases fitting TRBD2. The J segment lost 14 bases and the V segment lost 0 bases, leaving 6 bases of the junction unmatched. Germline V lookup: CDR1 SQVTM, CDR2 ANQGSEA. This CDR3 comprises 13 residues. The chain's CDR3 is CSVEEGLAGPRYF. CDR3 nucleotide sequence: TGCAGCGTTGAAGAGGGACTAGCGGGTCCCCGGTATTTT.

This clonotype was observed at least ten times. The CDR3 DNA follows: TGTGCCAGCAGCTCAGAACAGGACAGAAACACCATATATTTT. This gives the protein CASSSEQDRNTIYF. The rearrangement links TRBV7-1 to TRBJ1-3; maybe TRBD1 (5 bases). TRBV7-1 is reported as an ORF; its role is uncertain. The V gene lost 1 base and the J gene lost 5 bases, with 9 bases spanning the gap. The CDR3 totals 14 residues.

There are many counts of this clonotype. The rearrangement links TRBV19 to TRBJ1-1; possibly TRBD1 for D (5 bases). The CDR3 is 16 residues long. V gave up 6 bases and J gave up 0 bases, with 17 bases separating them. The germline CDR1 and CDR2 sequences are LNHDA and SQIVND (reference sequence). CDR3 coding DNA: TGTGCCAGTAGGCGGGACTCAACGGGGATGAACACTGAAGCTTTCTTT. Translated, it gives CASRRDSTGMNTEAFF. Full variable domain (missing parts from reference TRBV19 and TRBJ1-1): DGGITQSPKYLFRKEGQNVTLSCEQNLNHDAMYWYRQDPGQGLRLIYYSQIVNDFQKGDIAEGYSVSREKKESFPLTVTSAQKNPTAFYLCASRRDSTGMNTEAFFGQGTRLTVV.

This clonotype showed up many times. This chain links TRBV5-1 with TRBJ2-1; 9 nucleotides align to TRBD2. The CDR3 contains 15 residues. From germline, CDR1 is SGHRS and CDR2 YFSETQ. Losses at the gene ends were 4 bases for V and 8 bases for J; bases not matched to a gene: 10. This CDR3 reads CASSDTSGPWDEQFF. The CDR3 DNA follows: TGCGCCAGCAGCGATACTAGCGGGCCCTGGGATGAGCAGTTCTTC.

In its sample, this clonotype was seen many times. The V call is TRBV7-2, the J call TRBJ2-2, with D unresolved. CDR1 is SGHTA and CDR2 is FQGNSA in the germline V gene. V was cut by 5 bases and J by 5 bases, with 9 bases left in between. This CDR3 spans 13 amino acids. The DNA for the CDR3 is TGTGCCAGCAGCCTATCTACGACCGGGGAGCTGTTTTTT. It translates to CASSLSTTGELFF.

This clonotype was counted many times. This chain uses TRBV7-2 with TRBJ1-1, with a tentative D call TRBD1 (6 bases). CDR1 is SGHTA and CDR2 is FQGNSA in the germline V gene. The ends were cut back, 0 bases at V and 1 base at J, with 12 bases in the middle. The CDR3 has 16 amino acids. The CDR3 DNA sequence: TGTGCCAGCAGCTTAGCAACAGGGAGGGGGAACACTGAAGCTTTCTTT. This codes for CASSLATGRGNTEAFF.

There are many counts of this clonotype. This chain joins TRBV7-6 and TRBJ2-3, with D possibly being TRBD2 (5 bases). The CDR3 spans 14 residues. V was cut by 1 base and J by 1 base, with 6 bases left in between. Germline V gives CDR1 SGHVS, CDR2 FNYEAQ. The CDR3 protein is CASSLVSGTDTQYF. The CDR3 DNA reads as TGTGCCAGCAGCTTAGTTAGCGGCACAGATACGCAGTATTTT.

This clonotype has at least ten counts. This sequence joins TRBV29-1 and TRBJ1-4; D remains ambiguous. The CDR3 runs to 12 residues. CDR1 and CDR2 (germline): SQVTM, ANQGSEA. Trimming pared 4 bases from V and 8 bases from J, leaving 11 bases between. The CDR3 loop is CSVVGVQEKLFF. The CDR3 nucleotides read TGCAGCGTTGTTGGGGTTCAGGAAAAACTGTTTTTT.

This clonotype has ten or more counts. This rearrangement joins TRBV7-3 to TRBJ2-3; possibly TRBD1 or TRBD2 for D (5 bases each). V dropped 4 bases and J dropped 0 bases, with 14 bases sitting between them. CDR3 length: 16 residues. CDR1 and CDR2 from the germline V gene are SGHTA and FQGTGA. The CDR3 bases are TGTGCCAGCAGCTCGGGACGGAAGCCTAGCACAGATACGCAGTATTTT. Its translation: CASSSGRKPSTDTQYF.

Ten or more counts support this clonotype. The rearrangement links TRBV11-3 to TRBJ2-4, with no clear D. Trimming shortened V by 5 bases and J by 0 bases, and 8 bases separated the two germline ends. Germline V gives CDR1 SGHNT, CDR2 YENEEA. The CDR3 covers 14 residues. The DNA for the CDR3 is TGTGCCAGCAGCCCTAGGGTAGCCAAAAACATTCAGTACTTC. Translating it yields CASSPRVAKNIQYF.

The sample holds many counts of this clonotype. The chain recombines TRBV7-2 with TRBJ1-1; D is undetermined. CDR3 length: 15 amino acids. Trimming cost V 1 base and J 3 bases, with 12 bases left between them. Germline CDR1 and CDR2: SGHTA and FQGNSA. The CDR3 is CASSLGGTTDTEAFF. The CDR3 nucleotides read TGTGCCAGCAGCTTAGGTGGCACAACAGACACTGAAGCTTTCTTT.

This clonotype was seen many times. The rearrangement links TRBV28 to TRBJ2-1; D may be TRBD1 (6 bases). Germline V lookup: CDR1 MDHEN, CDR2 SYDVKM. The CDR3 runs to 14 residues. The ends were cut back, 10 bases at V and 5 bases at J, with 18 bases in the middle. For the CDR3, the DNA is TGTGCCACTAAATCAGGGGCCTCGGACAATGAGCAGTTCTTC. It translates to CATKSGASDNEQFF.

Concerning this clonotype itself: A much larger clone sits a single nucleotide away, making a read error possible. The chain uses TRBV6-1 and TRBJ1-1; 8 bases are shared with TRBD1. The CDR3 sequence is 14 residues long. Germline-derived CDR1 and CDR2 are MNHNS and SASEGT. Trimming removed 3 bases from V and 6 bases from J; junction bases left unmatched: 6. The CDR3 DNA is TGTGCCAGCAGTGACAGGGGGCAAGGCGCTGAAGCTTTCTTT. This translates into CASSDRGQGAEAFF.

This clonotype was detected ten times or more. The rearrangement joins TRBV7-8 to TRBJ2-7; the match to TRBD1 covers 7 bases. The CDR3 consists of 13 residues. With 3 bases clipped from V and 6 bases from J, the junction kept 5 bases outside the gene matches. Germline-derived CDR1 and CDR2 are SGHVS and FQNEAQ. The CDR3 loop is CASSFRDSSEQYF. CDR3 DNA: TGTGCCAGCAGCTTTCGGGACAGTTCCGAGCAGTACTTC.